These T cell receptor beta chains were read from a single sample in a study of T cell responses to AZD1222 COVID-19 vaccine. TCRdb's copy holds only in-frame clones and misses some; the assay was immunoSEQ multiplex PCR. The data contain 100,000 to 150,000 clones, about 90% of them singletons. The starting material was peripheral blood, obtained on day 0 of MenACWY control vaccination. These receptors were obtained from an adult in good health. The CDR3 runs from the conserved cysteine through the conserved F or W. The order of the fields is D gene, V gene, clone size, J gene, CDR3 DNA, CDR3 protein. A D gene is named only where the DNA matches it firmly. The size of a clone is reported for some rows only, either as once, few or many, or as a class for expanded clones.

d_gene: TRBD1; v_gene: TRBV5-1; abundance: NA; j_gene: TRBJ2-2; CDR3nt: TGCGCCAGCAGCTACGACAGGGAGACCGGGGAGCTGTTTTTT; CDR3aa: CASSYDRETGELFF
d_gene: TRBD2; v_gene: TRBV27; abundance: NA; j_gene: TRBJ2-7; CDR3nt: TGTGCCAGCAGACGGGGGACTAGCGGGTACGAGCAGTACTTC; CDR3aa: CASRRGTSGYEQYF
d_gene: NA; v_gene: TRBV5-1; abundance: NA; j_gene: TRBJ2-5; CDR3nt: TGCGCCAGCAGCTCCCGGGACTCCCAAGAGACCCAGTACTTC; CDR3aa: CASSSRDSQETQYF
d_gene: TRBD2; v_gene: TRBV11-2; abundance: NA; j_gene: TRBJ2-5; CDR3nt: TGTGCCAGCAGCTTCGAATCTAGCGGGGGCCAAGAGACCCAGTACTTC; CDR3aa: CASSFESSGGQETQYF
d_gene: NA; v_gene: TRBV10-1; abundance: NA; j_gene: TRBJ1-1; CDR3nt: TGCGCCAGCAAACAGACACTGAACACTGAAGCTTTCTTT; CDR3aa: CASKQTLNTEAFF
d_gene: NA; v_gene: TRBV30; abundance: NA; j_gene: TRBJ2-7; CDR3nt: TGTGCCTGGAGGGGGGGAGCCGAGCAGTACTTC; CDR3aa: CAWRGGAEQYF
d_gene: NA; v_gene: TRBV10-3; abundance: NA; j_gene: TRBJ2-1; CDR3nt: TGTGCCACCGCAAGGGGACAAAGCATCGATGAGCAGTTCTTC; CDR3aa: CATARGQSIDEQFF
d_gene: NA; v_gene: TRBV2; abundance: NA; j_gene: TRBJ2-5; CDR3nt: TGTGCCAACAGTGAGAAGGGCCTGGGAGGAGAGACCCAGTACTTC; CDR3aa: CANSEKGLGGETQYF
d_gene: NA; v_gene: TRBV12-3/TRBV12-4; abundance: NA; j_gene: TRBJ1-1; CDR3nt: TGTGCCAGTGTGGGGGGAGGGACTGAAGCTTTCTTT; CDR3aa: CASVGGGTEAFF
d_gene: TRBD2; v_gene: TRBV11-2; abundance: NA; j_gene: TRBJ2-7; CDR3nt: TGTGCCAGCGCTCGACTAGCGGCTTCCTACGAGCAGTACTTC; CDR3aa: CASARLAASYEQYF
d_gene: NA; v_gene: TRBV18; abundance: NA; j_gene: TRBJ1-1; CDR3nt: TGTGCCAGCTCAACGGACAGGAACACTGAAGCTTTCTTT; CDR3aa: CASSTDRNTEAFF
d_gene: TRBD2; v_gene: TRBV10-2; abundance: NA; j_gene: TRBJ2-7; CDR3nt: TGCGCCAGCACGGGACTAGCGGACTACGAGCAGTACTTC; CDR3aa: CASTGLADYEQYF
d_gene: NA; v_gene: TRBV7-2; abundance: NA; j_gene: TRBJ2-4; CDR3nt: TGTGCCAGCAGCTTAGGTAGCGGCAGGGGCAACATTCAGTACTTC; CDR3aa: CASSLGSGRGNIQYF
d_gene: NA; v_gene: TRBV7-2; abundance: NA; j_gene: TRBJ1-5; CDR3nt: TGTGCCAGCAGCTTGGAACCATCCCAGGCCCAGCATTTT; CDR3aa: CASSLEPSQAQHF
d_gene: TRBD1; v_gene: TRBV6-1; abundance: NA; j_gene: TRBJ1-2; CDR3nt: TGTGCCAGCAGTGAAGGGAGGACAGGGGGCTATGGCTACACCTTC; CDR3aa: CASSEGRTGGYGYTF
d_gene: TRBD1; v_gene: TRBV15; abundance: NA; j_gene: TRBJ2-2; CDR3nt: TGTGCCACCAGTGATTCATTGGACAGGGGCACCGGGGAGCTGTTTTTT; CDR3aa: CATSDSLDRGTGELFF
d_gene: NA; v_gene: TRBV6-6; abundance: NA; j_gene: TRBJ2-5; CDR3nt: TGTGCCAGCAGTTCAGAAGTTCAAGAGACCCAGTACTTC; CDR3aa: CASSSEVQETQYF
d_gene: TRBD2; v_gene: TRBV19; abundance: NA; j_gene: TRBJ2-5; CDR3nt: TGTGCCAGTAGTACGGGACTAATGGAGACCCAGTACTTC; CDR3aa: CASSTGLMETQYF
d_gene: NA; v_gene: TRBV4-1; abundance: NA; j_gene: TRBJ1-2; CDR3nt: TGCGCCAGCAGCCAAGTCTCTATCTTCGGTGGCTACACCTTC; CDR3aa: CASSQVSIFGGYTF
d_gene: TRBD1; v_gene: TRBV28; abundance: NA; j_gene: TRBJ1-2; CDR3nt: TGTGCCAGCAGTCCACCGGGACAGGGTGGCTATGGCTACACCTTC; CDR3aa: CASSPPGQGGYGYTF
d_gene: NA; v_gene: TRBV5-1; abundance: NA; j_gene: TRBJ1-1; CDR3nt: TGCGCCAGCAGCCCCGCGGGGTTAGGGAACACTGAAGCTTTCTTT; CDR3aa: CASSPAGLGNTEAFF
d_gene: NA; v_gene: TRBV15; abundance: NA; j_gene: TRBJ1-3; CDR3nt: TGTGCCACCAGCAGAGATATTGCCACCATATATTTT; CDR3aa: CATSRDIATIYF
d_gene: NA; v_gene: TRBV20-1; abundance: NA; j_gene: TRBJ2-7; CDR3nt: TGCAGTGCTCCTGAGACCGAGCAGTACTTC; CDR3aa: CSAPETEQYF
d_gene: NA; v_gene: TRBV6-1; abundance: NA; j_gene: TRBJ1-1; CDR3nt: TGTGCCAGCGGTCGGAGCGGAGGTAACACTGAAGCTTTCTTT; CDR3aa: CASGRSGGNTEAFF
d_gene: NA; v_gene: TRBV7-2; abundance: NA; j_gene: TRBJ1-3; CDR3nt: TGTGCCAGCAGCTTAGGCATTTCAGACACCATATATTTT; CDR3aa: CASSLGISDTIYF
d_gene: NA; v_gene: TRBV7-2; abundance: NA; j_gene: TRBJ2-1; CDR3nt: TGTGCCAGCAGCTTAGTGGGGGGGGCGCCCAATGAGCAGTTCTTC; CDR3aa: CASSLVGGAPNEQFF
d_gene: NA; v_gene: TRBV4-2; abundance: NA; j_gene: TRBJ2-1; CDR3nt: TGTGCCAGCAGCCTCCGGGACTTCCACTCCTACAATGAGCAGTTCTTC; CDR3aa: CASSLRDFHSYNEQFF
d_gene: NA; v_gene: TRBV4-2; abundance: NA; j_gene: TRBJ1-2; CDR3nt: TGTGCCAGCAGCCAAGTCCGGTCCTACCATAACTATGGCTACACCTTC; CDR3aa: CASSQVRSYHNYGYTF
d_gene: NA; v_gene: TRBV4-2; abundance: NA; j_gene: TRBJ1-1; CDR3nt: TGTGCCAGCAGCCAAGATGGGACGGGGAACACTGAAGCTTTCTTT; CDR3aa: CASSQDGTGNTEAFF
d_gene: NA; v_gene: TRBV7-6; abundance: NA; j_gene: TRBJ2-1; CDR3nt: TGTGCCAGCAGCCCTCTGCGGGCGCCTACCCATGAGCAGTTCTTC; CDR3aa: CASSPLRAPTHEQFF
d_gene: TRBD1; v_gene: TRBV7-9; abundance: once; j_gene: TRBJ2-3; CDR3nt: TGTGCCAGCAGCCTAACAGGGGTATCTGATACGCAGTATTTT; CDR3aa: CASSLTGVSDTQYF
d_gene: TRBD1; v_gene: TRBV5-1; abundance: NA; j_gene: TRBJ1-6; CDR3nt: TGCGCCAGCAGCTTGGGATGGGGACAGGGAAAATCACCCCTCCACTTT; CDR3aa: CASSLGWGQGKSPLHF
d_gene: NA; v_gene: TRBV14; abundance: NA; j_gene: TRBJ1-1; CDR3nt: TGTGCCAGCAGCCTTGTAGAGTACGCGAACACTGAAGCTTTCTTT; CDR3aa: CASSLVEYANTEAFF
d_gene: TRBD1; v_gene: TRBV7-2; abundance: NA; j_gene: TRBJ1-2; CDR3nt: TGTGCCAGCAGCTCTCGGACAGGGGCCAACTATGGCTACACCTTC; CDR3aa: CASSSRTGANYGYTF
d_gene: NA; v_gene: TRBV27; abundance: NA; j_gene: TRBJ2-3; CDR3nt: TGTGCCAGCAGTCCCGATCTTGCGGTTTCTAGCACAGATACGCAGTATTTT; CDR3aa: CASSPDLAVSSTDTQYF
d_gene: TRBD2; v_gene: TRBV27; abundance: NA; j_gene: TRBJ2-1; CDR3nt: TGTGCCAGCAGTCCGAGCGGGGGAAGCTCCTACAATGAGCAGTTCTTC; CDR3aa: CASSPSGGSSYNEQFF
d_gene: NA; v_gene: TRBV5-1; abundance: NA; j_gene: TRBJ2-5; CDR3nt: TGCGCCAGCAGCCCCGAGGGGGGGCGGTCACCAATAGAGACCCAGTACTTC; CDR3aa: CASSPEGGRSPIETQYF
d_gene: NA; v_gene: TRBV2; abundance: once; j_gene: TRBJ1-2; CDR3nt: TGTGCCAGCAGTGACTCCTTGCGCAGCGATGGCTACACCTTC; CDR3aa: CASSDSLRSDGYTF
d_gene: NA; v_gene: TRBV3-1/TRBV3-2; abundance: NA; j_gene: TRBJ2-7; CDR3nt: TGTGCCAGCAGCTCTCAAAGGGGCCTCCAAAGCTCCTACGAGCAGTACTTC; CDR3aa: CASSSQRGLQSSYEQYF
d_gene: TRBD1; v_gene: TRBV28; abundance: NA; j_gene: TRBJ1-5; CDR3nt: TGTGCCAGCAGTCTCCCTGGACAGGGTCTTAATCAGCCCCAGCATTTT; CDR3aa: CASSLPGQGLNQPQHF
d_gene: TRBD1; v_gene: TRBV2; abundance: few; j_gene: TRBJ2-2; CDR3nt: TGTGCCAGCAGTTACAATAAGGGTCTTGGTGGACAGGGGGCCGGGGAGCTGTTTTTT; CDR3aa: CASSYNKGLGGQGAGELFF
d_gene: NA; v_gene: TRBV5-8; abundance: few; j_gene: TRBJ1-6; CDR3nt: TGTGCCAGCAGCTTAGGAGGTGCCGATTCACCCCTCCACTTT; CDR3aa: CASSLGGADSPLHF
d_gene: TRBD2; v_gene: TRBV28; abundance: NA; j_gene: TRBJ2-5; CDR3nt: TGTGCCAGCAGTCCCAAACCTAGCGGGGGGCCAAGGGGACAAGAGACCCAGTACTTC; CDR3aa: CASSPKPSGGPRGQETQYF
d_gene: NA; v_gene: TRBV7-9; abundance: NA; j_gene: TRBJ2-5; CDR3nt: TGTGCCAGCAGCTTAGGCAGGGCAGGGGAGACCCAGTACTTC; CDR3aa: CASSLGRAGETQYF
d_gene: TRBD1; v_gene: TRBV7-9; abundance: NA; j_gene: TRBJ1-2; CDR3nt: TGTGCCAGCAGCTCTCCCGGGACAGGGCTTGGCTACACCTTC; CDR3aa: CASSSPGTGLGYTF
d_gene: TRBD1; v_gene: TRBV24-1; abundance: NA; j_gene: TRBJ2-1; CDR3nt: TGTGCCACCAGTGATTTTGGGACAGGGGGTTCGGAGCAGTTCTTC; CDR3aa: CATSDFGTGGSEQFF
d_gene: TRBD2; v_gene: TRBV2; abundance: NA; j_gene: TRBJ2-1; CDR3nt: TGTGCCAGCTGGGGTGGACTCGCGGGGGGATGGACAAATGAGCAGTTCTTC; CDR3aa: CASWGGLAGGWTNEQFF
d_gene: NA; v_gene: TRBV5-8; abundance: NA; j_gene: TRBJ2-5; CDR3nt: TGTGCCAGCAGCTCGGCCGGACAGTGGTTTGAGACCCAGTACTTC; CDR3aa: CASSSAGQWFETQYF
d_gene: TRBD2; v_gene: TRBV15; abundance: few; j_gene: TRBJ2-3; CDR3nt: TGTGCCACCAGCCCGGCGGGGGGGTCGGTGGATACGCAGTATTTT; CDR3aa: CATSPAGGSVDTQYF
d_gene: NA; v_gene: TRBV19; abundance: NA; j_gene: TRBJ1-1; CDR3nt: TGTGCCAGTAGTATTGGCCCCAGGGGAAACACTGAAGCTTTCTTT; CDR3aa: CASSIGPRGNTEAFF
d_gene: TRBD1; v_gene: TRBV10-3; abundance: NA; j_gene: TRBJ2-5; CDR3nt: TGTGCCATCAGTAGGGGGCTGGAGGACCCGCCGGAGACCCAGTACTTC; CDR3aa: CAISRGLEDPPETQYF